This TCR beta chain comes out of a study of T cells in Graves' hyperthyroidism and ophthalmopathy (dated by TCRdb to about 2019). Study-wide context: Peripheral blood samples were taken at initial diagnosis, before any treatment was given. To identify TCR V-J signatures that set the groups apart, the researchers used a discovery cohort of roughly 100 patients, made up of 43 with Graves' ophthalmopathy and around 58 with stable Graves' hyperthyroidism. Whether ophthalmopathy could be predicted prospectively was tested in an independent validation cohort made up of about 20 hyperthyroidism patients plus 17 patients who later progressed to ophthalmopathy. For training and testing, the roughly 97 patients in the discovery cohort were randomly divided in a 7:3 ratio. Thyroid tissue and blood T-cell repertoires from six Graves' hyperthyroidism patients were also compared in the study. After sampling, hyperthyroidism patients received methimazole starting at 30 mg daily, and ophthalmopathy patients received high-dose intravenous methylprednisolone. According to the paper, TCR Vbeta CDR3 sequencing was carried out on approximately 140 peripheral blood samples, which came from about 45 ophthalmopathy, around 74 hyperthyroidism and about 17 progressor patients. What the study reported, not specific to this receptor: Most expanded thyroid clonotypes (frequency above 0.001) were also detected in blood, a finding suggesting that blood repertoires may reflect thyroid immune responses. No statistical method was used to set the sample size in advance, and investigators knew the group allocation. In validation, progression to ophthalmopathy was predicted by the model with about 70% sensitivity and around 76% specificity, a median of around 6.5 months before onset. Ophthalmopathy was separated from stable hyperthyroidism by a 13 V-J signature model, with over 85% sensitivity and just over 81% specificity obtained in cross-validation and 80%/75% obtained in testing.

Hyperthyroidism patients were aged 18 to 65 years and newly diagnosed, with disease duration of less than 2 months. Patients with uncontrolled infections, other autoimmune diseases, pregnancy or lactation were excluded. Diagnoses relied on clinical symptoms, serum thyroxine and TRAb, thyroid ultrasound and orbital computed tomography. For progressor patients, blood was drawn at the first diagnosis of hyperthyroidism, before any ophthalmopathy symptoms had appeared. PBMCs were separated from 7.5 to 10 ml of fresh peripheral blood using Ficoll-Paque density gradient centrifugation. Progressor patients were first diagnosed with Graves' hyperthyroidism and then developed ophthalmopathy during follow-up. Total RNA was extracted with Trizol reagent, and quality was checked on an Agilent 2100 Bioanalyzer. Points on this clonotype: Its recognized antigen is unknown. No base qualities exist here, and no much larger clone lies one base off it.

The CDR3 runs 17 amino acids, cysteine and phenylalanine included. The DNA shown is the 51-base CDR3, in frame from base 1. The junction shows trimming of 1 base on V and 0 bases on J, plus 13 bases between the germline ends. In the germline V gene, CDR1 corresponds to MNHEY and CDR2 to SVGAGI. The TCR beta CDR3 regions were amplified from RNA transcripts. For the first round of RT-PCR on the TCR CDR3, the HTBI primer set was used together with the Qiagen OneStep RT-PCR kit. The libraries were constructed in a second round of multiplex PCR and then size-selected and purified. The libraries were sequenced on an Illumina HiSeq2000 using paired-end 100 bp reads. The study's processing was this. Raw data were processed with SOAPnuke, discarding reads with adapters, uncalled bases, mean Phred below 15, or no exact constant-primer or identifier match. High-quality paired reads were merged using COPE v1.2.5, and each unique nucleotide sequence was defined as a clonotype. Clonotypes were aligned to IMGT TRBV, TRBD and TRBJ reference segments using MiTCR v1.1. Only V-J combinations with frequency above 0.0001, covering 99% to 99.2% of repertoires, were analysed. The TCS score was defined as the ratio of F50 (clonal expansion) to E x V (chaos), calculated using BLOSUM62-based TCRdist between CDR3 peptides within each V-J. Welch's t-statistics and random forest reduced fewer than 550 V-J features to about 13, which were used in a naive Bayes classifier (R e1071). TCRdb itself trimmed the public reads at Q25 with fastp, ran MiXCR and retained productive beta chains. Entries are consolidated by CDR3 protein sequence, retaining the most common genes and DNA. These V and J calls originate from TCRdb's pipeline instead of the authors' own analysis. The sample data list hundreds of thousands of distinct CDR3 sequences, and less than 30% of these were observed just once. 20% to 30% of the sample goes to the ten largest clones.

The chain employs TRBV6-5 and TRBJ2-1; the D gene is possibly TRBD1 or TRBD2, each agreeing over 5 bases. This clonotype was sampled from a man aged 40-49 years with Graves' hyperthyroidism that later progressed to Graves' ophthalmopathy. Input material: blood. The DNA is TGTGCCAGCAGTTACTATGGGGGTTACAGCTCCTACAATGAGCAGTTCTTC. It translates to CASSYYGGYSSYNEQFF.